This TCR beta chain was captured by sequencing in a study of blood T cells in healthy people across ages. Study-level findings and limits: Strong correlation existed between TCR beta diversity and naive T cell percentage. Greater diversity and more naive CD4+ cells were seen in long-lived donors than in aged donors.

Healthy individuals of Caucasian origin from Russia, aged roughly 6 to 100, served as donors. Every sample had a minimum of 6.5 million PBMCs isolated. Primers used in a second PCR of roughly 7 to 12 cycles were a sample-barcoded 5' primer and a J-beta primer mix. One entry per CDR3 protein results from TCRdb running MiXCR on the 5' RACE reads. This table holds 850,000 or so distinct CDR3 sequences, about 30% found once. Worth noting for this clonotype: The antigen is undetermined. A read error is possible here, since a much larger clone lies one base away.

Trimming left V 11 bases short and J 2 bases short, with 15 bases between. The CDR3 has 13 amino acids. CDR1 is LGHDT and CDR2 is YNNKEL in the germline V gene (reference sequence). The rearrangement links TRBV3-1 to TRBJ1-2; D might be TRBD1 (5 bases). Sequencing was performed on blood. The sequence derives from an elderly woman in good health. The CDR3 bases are TGTGCCTCGCCCGGGGGACGGAACTATGGCTACACCTTC. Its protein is CASPGGRNYGYTF. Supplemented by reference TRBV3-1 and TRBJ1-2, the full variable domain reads DTAVSQTPKYLVTQMGNDKSIKCEQNLGHDTMYWYKQDSKKFLKIMFSYNNKELIINETVPNRFSPKSPDKAHLNLHINSLELGDSAVYFCASPGGRNYGYTFGSGTRLTVV.